This T cell receptor (beta chain) stems from a study of T cell responses to AZD1222 COVID-19 vaccine. Study-wide points: Dominant CD4 TCR responses targeted spike regions 160-218 and 743-854. Repertoires were collected only later (after the peak T cell response had occurred). Clonal diversity was possibly underestimated; the donors were predominantly white British and more often female.

The CDR3 covers 14 residues. The germline CDR1 and CDR2 sequences are SGHRS and YFSETQ. With V trimmed by 7 bases and J by 5 bases, 5 bases remained unmatched. Only in-frame clones appear in the TCRdb table, and some are missing; sequencing was by immunoSEQ multiplex PCR. The sample lists 150,000 or so clones, about 91% occurring once. About this clone itself: Its target is not known.

Sequencing used peripheral blood, obtained on day 0 of AZD1222 vaccination. The source is an adult in good health. The chain carries TRBV5-1 and TRBJ1-6; 8 bases agree with TRBD1. The chain's CDR3 is CASRTTGDNSPLHF. For the CDR3, the DNA is TGCGCCAGCCGCACGACAGGGGATAATTCACCCCTCCACTTT.